A selection of T cell receptor beta chains follows, all from one sample in a study of cytomegalovirus exposure and HLA in healthy donors. Method: immunoSEQ multiplex PCR; TCRdb's copy keeps in-frame clones and lacks some. The sample contains approximately 110,000 clones, roughly 15% of which appear only once. The sequencing input was PBMCs. All receptors derive from a female donor in good health and CMV-seronegative. The CDR3 runs from the conserved cysteine through the conserved F or W. The D gene is left open where the match is weak. Part of the rows lack a size; the others show once, few, many or a class for expanded clones.

J gene: TRBJ1-6
clone size: .
D gene: .
V gene: TRBV10-2
CDR3 length: 13
CDR3 DNA: TGCGCCAGCAGTGGGCAGGGGCATTCACCCCTCCACTTT
CDR3 protein: CASSGQGHSPLHF

J gene: TRBJ2-3
clone size: few
D gene: TRBD2
V gene: TRBV15
CDR3 length: 16
CDR3 DNA: TGTGCCACCAGCCGAAGGAGCGGGGCGCGCACAGATACGCAGTATTTT
CDR3 protein: CATSRRSGARTDTQYF

J gene: TRBJ2-7
clone size: .
D gene: TRBD2
V gene: TRBV4-2
CDR3 length: 20
CDR3 DNA: TGTGCCAGCAGCCAAGATCTTGGGACTAGCGGGACTCCAATTATCTACGAGCAGTACTTC
CDR3 protein: CASSQDLGTSGTPIIYEQYF

J gene: TRBJ2-7
clone size: .
D gene: .
V gene: TRBV7-2
CDR3 length: 14
CDR3 DNA: TGTGCCAGCAGCTTAGTTGTCGGTACCTACGAGCAGTACTTC
CDR3 protein: CASSLVVGTYEQYF

J gene: TRBJ1-4
clone size: .
D gene: .
V gene: TRBV4-3
CDR3 length: 16
CDR3 DNA: TGCGCCAGCAGCCAAGATGTCTACAGCCCTAATGAAAAACTGTTTTTT
CDR3 protein: CASSQDVYSPNEKLFF

J gene: TRBJ2-7
clone size: .
D gene: .
V gene: TRBV5-8
CDR3 length: 15
CDR3 DNA: TGTTTTAGCAGGGGTGCCTCCTCCAGCTCCTACGAGCAGTACTTC
CDR3 protein: CFSRGASSSSYEQYF

J gene: TRBJ2-3
clone size: .
D gene: TRBD2
V gene: TRBV19
CDR3 length: 16
CDR3 DNA: TGTGCCAGTAGTAAAACTAGCGGGGGGCGCACAGATACGCAGTATTTT
CDR3 protein: CASSKTSGGRTDTQYF

J gene: TRBJ1-1
clone size: few
D gene: .
V gene: TRBV4-3
CDR3 length: 15
CDR3 DNA: TGCGCCAGCAGCCAAGACAGGGCCGCTGTCGGAGAAGCTTTCTTT
CDR3 protein: CASSQDRAAVGEAFF

J gene: TRBJ2-7
clone size: .
D gene: .
V gene: TRBV7-8
CDR3 length: 14
CDR3 DNA: TGTGCCAGCAGCAGCAGAGCGGGTCCCTACGAGCAGTACTTC
CDR3 protein: CASSSRAGPYEQYF

J gene: TRBJ1-5
clone size: .
D gene: .
V gene: TRBV19
CDR3 length: 13
CDR3 DNA: TGTGCCAGTAGTATAGCCCCAATGGCGCCCCAGCATTTT
CDR3 protein: CASSIAPMAPQHF

J gene: TRBJ1-3
clone size: .
D gene: TRBD1
V gene: TRBV9
CDR3 length: 14
CDR3 DNA: TGTGCCAGCAGCGTCCAGGGGGCTTCCAACACCATATATTTT
CDR3 protein: CASSVQGASNTIYF